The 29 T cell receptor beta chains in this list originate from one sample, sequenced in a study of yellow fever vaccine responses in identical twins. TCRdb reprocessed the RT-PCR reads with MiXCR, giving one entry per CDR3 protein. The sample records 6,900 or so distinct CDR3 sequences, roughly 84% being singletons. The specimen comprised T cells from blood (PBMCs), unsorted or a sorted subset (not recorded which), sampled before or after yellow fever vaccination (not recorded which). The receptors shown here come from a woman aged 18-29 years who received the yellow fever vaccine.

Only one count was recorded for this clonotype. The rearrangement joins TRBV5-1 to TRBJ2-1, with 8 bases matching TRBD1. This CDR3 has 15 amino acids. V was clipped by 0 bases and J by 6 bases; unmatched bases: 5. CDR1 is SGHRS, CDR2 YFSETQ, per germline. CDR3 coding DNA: TGCGCCAGCAGCTTGGAAACGGGACAGGTCAATGAGCAGTTCTTC. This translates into CASSLETGQVNEQFF.

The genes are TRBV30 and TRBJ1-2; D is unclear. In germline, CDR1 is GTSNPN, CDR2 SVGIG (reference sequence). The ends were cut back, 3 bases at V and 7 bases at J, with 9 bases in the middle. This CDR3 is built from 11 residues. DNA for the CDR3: TGTGCCTGGAGCTTCCCCAGTGGCTACACCTTC. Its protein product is CAWSFPSGYTF.

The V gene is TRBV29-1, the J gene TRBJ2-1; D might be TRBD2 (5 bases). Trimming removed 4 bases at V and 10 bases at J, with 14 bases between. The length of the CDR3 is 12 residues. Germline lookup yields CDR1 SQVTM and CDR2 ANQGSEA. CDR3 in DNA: TGCAGCGTTGTGCGGGCCGATGGGGAGCAGTTCTTC. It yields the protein CSVVRADGEQFF.

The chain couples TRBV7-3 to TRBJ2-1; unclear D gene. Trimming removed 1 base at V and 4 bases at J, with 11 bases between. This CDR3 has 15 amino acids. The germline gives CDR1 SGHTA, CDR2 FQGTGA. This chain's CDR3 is CASSLKWAVYNEQFF. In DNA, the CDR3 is TGTGCCAGCAGCTTAAAATGGGCAGTTTACAATGAGCAGTTCTTC. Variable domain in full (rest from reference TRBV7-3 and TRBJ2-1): GAGVSQTPSNKVTEKGKYVELRCDPISGHTALYWYRQSLGQGPEFLIYFQGTGAADDSGLPNDRFFAVRPEGSVSTLKIQRTERGDSAVYLCASSLKWAVYNEQFFGPGTRLTVL.

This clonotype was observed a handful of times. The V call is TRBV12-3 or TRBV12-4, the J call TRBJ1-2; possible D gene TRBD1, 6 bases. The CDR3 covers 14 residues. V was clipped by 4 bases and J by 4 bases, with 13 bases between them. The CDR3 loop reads CASSSETTGYGYTF. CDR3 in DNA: TGTGCCAGCAGTTCCGAGACGACAGGCTATGGCTACACCTTC.

CDR3: CAWSDRDRDTGELFF. The CDR3, as DNA: TGTGCCTGGAGCGACCGGGACCGTGACACCGGGGAGCTGTTTTTT. This chain joins TRBV30 and TRBJ2-2, with D possibly being TRBD1 or TRBD2 (5 bases each). The CDR3 sequence is 15 residues long. Germline V gene data show CDR1 as GTSNPN and CDR2 as SVGIG (reference sequence). Trimming stripped 3 bases from V and 3 bases from J, with 14 bases between. The entire variable domain, with the rest obtained from reference TRBV30 and TRBJ2-2, is as follows: SQTIHQWPATLVQPVGSPLSLECTVEGTSNPNLYWYRQAAGRGLQLLFYSVGIGQISSEVPQNLSASRPQDRQFILSSKKLLLSDSGFYLCAWSDRDRDTGELFFGEGSRLTVL.

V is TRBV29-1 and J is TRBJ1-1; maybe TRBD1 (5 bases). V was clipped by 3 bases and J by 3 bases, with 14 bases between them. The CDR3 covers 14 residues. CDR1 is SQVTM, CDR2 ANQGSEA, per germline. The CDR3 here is CSVETRGSDTEAFF. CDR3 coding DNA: TGCAGCGTTGAGACCCGGGGGTCGGACACTGAAGCTTTCTTT.

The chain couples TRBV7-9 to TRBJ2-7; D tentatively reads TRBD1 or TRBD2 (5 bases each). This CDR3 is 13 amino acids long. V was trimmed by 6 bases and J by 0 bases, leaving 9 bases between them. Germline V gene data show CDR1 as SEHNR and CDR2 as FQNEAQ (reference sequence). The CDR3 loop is CASSWDGSYEQYF. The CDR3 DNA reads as TGTGCCAGCAGTTGGGACGGCTCCTACGAGCAGTACTTC.

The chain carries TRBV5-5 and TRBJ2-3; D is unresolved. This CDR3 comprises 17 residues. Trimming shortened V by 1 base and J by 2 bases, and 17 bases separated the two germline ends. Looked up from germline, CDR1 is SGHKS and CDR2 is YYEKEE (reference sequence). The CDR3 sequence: CASSLPPLSISTDTQYF. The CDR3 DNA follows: TGTGCCAGCAGCTTGCCTCCCTTATCGATATCCACAGATACGCAGTATTTT.

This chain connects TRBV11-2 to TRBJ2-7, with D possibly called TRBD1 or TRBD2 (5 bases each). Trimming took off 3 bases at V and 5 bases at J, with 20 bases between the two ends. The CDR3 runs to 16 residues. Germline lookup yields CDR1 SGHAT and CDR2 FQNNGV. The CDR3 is CASSLGVSPMGDEQYF. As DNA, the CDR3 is TGTGCCAGCAGCTTGGGAGTTAGCCCTATGGGGGACGAGCAGTACTTC.

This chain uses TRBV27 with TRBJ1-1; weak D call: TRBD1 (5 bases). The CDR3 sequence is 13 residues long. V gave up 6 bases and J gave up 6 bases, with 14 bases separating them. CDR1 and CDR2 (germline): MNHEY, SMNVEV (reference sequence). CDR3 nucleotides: TGTGCCAGCAGCAACTCGCCGGGGGCTGAAGCTTTCTTT. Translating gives CASSNSPGAEAFF.

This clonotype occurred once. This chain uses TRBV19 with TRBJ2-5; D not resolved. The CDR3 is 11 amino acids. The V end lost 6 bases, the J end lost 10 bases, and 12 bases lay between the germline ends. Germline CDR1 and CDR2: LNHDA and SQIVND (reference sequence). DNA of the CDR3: TGTGCCAGTAGCTCCTACGATGTCCAGTACTTC. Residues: CASSSYDVQYF.

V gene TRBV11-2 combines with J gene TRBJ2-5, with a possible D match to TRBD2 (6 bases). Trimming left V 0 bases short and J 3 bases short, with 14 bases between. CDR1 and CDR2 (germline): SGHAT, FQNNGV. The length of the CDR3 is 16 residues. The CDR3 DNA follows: TGTGCCAGCAGCTTAGAGAGTCTGCGGGGCAAAGAGACCCAGTACTTC. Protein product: CASSLESLRGKETQYF.

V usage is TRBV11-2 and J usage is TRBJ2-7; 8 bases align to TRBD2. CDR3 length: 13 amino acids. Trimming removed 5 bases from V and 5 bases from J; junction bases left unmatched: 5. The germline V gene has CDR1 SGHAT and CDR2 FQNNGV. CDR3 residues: CASSPGGADEQYF. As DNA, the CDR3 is TGTGCCAGCAGCCCCGGGGGGGCCGACGAGCAGTACTTC.

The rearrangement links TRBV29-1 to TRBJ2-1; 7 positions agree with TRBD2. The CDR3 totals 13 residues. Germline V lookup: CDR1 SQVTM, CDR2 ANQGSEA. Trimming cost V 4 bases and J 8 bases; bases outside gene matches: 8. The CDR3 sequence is CSVVPGLRDEQFF. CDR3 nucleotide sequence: TGCAGCGTTGTCCCGGGACTACGGGATGAGCAGTTCTTC.

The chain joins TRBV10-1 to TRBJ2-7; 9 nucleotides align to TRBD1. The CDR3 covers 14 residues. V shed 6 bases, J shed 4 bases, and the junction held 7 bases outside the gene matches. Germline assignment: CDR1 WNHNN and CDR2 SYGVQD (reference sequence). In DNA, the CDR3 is TGCGCCAGCAGAGTTGGACAGGGGCCTTACGAGCAGTACTTC. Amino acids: CASRVGQGPYEQYF.

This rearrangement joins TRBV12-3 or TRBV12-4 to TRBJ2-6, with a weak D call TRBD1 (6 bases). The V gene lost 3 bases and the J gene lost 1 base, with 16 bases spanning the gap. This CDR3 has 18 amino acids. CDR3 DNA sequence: TGTGCCAGCAGTTTCGGCGGACAGAGACTATCTGGGGCCAACGTCCTGACTTTC. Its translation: CASSFGGQRLSGANVLTF.

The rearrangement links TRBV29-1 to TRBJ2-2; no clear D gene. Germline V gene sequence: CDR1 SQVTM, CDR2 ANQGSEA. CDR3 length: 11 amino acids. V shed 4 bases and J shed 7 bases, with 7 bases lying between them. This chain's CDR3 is CSVGHLGELFF. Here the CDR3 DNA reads TGCAGCGTTGGGCATCTCGGGGAGCTGTTTTTT.

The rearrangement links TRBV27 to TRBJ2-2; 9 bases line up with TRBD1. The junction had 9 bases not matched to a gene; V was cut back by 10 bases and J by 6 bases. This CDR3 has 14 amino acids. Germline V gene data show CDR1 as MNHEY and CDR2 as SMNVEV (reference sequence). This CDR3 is CANSRTGDAGELFF. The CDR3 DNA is TGTGCCAACTCCCGGACAGGGGATGCCGGGGAGCTGTTTTTT.

The CDR3 spells CSVEQSSYEQYF. As DNA, the CDR3 is TGCAGCGTTGAACAGTCCTCCTACGAGCAGTACTTC. The genes are TRBV29-1 and TRBJ2-7; no definite D call. V lost 2 bases, J lost 0 bases, and 5 bases lay in between. This CDR3 region has 12 residues. Germline V gene sequence: CDR1 SQVTM, CDR2 ANQGSEA.

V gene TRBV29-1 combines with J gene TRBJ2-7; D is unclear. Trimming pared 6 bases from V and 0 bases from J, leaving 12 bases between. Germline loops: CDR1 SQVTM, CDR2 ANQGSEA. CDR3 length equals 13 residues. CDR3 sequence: CSVPITASYEQYF. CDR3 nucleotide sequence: TGCAGCGTCCCAATTACAGCCTCCTACGAGCAGTACTTC.

CDR3 DNA: TGTGCCAGCAGCCCAAGGGCGTCAGGCACAGATACGCAGTATTTT. It translates to CASSPRASGTDTQYF. The rearrangement joins TRBV12-3 or TRBV12-4 to TRBJ2-3, with D hard to call. There are 15 residues in the CDR3. V lost 6 bases, J lost 1 base, and 14 bases lay in between.

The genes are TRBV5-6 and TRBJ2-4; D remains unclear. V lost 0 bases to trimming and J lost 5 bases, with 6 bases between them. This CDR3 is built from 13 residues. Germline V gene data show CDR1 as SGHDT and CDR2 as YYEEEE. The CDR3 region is CASSLDGENIQYF. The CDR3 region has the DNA TGTGCCAGCAGCTTGGACGGAGAAAACATTCAGTACTTC.

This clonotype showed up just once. CDR3 nucleotide sequence: TGTGCCAGCTCCGGACAGGGGATAACCTACGAGCAGTACTTC. Its protein is CASSGQGITYEQYF. The V call is TRBV18, the J call TRBJ2-7; 9 nucleotides agree with TRBD1. The ends lost 6 bases at V and 2 bases at J; junction bases unmatched: 5. Germline V gives CDR1 KGHSH, CDR2 LQKENI. The CDR3 totals 14 residues.

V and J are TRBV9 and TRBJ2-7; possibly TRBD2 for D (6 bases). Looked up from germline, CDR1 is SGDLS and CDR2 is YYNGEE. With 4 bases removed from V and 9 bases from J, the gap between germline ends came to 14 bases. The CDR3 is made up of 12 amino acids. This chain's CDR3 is CASSSGSCWQYF. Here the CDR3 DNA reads TGTGCCAGCAGCTCCGGGAGCTGCTGGCAGTACTTC.

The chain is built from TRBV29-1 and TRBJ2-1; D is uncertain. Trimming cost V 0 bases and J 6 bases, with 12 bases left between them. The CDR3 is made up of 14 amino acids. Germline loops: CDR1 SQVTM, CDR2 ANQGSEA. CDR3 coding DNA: TGCAGCGTTGAAGATCTACGGTGGGGCAATGAGCAGTTCTTC. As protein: CSVEDLRWGNEQFF.

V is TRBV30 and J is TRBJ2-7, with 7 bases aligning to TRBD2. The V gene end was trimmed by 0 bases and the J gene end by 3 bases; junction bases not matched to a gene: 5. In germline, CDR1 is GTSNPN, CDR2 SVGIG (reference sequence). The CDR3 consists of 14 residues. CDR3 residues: CAWSVGGSSYEQYF. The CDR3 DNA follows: TGTGCCTGGAGTGTCGGGGGGTCTAGCTACGAGCAGTACTTC. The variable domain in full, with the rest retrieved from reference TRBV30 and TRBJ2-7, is SQTIHQWPATLVQPVGSPLSLECTVEGTSNPNLYWYRQAAGRGLQLLFYSVGIGQISSEVPQNLSASRPQDRQFILSSKKLLLSDSGFYLCAWSVGGSSYEQYFGPGTRLTVT.

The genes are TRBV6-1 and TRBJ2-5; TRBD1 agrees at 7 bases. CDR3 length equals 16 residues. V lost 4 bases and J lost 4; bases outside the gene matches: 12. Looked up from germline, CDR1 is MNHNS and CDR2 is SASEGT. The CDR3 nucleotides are TGTGCCAGCAGTGCGGCTTTCGGTACAGGGGTAGAGACCCAGTACTTC. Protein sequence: CASSAAFGTGVETQYF.

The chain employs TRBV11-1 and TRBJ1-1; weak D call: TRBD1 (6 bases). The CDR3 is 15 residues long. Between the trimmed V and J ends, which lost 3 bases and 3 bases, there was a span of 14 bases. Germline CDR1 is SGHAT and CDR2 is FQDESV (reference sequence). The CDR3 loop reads CASSLGQGLYTEAFF. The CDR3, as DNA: TGTGCCAGCAGCTTGGGGCAGGGGTTATACACTGAAGCTTTCTTT.